This T cell receptor beta chain was captured by sequencing in a study of early T cells in non-severe SARS-CoV-2 infection. In the study overall: The sequenced material was bulk RNA from unsorted whole blood, and its chains were unpaired.

Looked up from germline, CDR1 is MNHNS and CDR2 is SASEGT. The CDR3 length is 15 residues. The V gene lost 6 bases and the J gene lost 0 bases, with 12 bases spanning the gap. Attached unique molecular identifiers marked individual cDNA molecules. TCRdb ran MiXCR on the 5' RACE reads and lists one entry per CDR3 protein. In the table there are 100,000 to 150,000 distinct CDR3 sequences, more than 12% of which are singletons. Notes on the study in general: The VDJdb matching leaned toward anti-spike CD8 responses and overlooked private and CD4 specificities.

Comment on this clonotype: The antigen is undetermined.

The sample taken for sequencing was whole blood. This chain joins TRBV6-1 and TRBJ2-1, with D perhaps given as TRBD1 or TRBD2 (6 bases each). This clonotype was sampled from an adult who was a healthcare worker with PCR-confirmed SARS-CoV-2 infection or an uninfected control (not recorded which). The CDR3 protein is CASSEGGSSYNEQFF. DNA for the CDR3: TGTGCCAGCAGCGAGGGGGGCAGCTCCTACAATGAGCAGTTCTTC.